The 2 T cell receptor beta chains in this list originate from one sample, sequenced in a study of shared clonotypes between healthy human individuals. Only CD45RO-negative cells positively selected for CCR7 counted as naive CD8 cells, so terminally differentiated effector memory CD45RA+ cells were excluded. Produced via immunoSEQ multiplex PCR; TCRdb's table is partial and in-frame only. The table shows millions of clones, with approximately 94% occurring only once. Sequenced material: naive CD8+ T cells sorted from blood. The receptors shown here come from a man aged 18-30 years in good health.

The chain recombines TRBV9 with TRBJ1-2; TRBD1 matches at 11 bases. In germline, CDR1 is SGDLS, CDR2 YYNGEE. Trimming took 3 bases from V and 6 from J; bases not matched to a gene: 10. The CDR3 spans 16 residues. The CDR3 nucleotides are TGTGCCAGCAGCGAGATCTCCGGGACAGGGGGAAATGGCTACACCTTC. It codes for CASSEISGTGGNGYTF.

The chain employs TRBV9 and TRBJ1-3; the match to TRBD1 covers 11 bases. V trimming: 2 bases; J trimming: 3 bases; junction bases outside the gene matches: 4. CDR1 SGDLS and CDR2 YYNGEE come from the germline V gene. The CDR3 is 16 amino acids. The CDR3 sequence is CASSVGQGESGNTIYF. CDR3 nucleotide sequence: TGTGCCAGCAGCGTGGGACAGGGGGAGAGTGGAAACACCATATATTTT.